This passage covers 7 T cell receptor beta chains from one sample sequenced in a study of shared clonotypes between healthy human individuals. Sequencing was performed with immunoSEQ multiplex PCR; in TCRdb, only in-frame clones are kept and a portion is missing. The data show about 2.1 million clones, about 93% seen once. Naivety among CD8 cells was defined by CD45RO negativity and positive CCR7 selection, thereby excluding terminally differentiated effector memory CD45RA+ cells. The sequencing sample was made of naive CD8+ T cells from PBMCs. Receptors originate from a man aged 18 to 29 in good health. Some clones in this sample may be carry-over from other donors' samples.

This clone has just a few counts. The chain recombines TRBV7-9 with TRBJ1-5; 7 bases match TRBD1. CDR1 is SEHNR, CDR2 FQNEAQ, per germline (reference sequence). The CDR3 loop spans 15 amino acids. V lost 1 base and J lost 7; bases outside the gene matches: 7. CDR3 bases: TGTGCCAGCAGCTTAGACACAGGGGCAGGACAGCCCCAGCATTTT. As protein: CASSLDTGAGQPQHF.

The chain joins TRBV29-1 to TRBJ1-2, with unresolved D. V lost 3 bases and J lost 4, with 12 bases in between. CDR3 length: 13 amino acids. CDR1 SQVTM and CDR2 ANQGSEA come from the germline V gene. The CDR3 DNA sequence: TGCAGCGTTGACCATCGTGGGGTCTATGGCTACACCTTC. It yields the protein CSVDHRGVYGYTF.

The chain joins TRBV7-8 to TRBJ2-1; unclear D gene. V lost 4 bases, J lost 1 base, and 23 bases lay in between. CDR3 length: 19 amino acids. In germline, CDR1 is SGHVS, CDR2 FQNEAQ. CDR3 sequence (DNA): TGTGCCAGCAGCTCGCGCCTCGTTTCGCTGGCGGTGTCCTACAATGAGCAGTTCTTC. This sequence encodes CASSSRLVSLAVSYNEQFF.

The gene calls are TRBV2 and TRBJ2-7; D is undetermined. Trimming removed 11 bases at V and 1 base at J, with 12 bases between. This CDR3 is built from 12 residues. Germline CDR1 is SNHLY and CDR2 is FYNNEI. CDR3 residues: CAGNDPSYEQYF. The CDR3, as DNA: TGTGCCGGCAATGACCCTTCCTACGAGCAGTACTTC.

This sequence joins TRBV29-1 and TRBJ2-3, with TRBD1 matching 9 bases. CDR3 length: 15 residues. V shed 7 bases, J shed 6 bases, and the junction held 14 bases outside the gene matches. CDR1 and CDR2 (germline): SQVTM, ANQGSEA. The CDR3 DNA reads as TGCAGCGGTCACCCGGACAGGGGCCAGATCGATACGCAGTATTTT. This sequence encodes CSGHPDRGQIDTQYF.

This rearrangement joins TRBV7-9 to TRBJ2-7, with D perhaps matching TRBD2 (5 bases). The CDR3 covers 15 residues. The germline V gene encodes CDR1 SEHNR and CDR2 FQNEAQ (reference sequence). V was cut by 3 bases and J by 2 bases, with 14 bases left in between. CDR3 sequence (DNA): TGTGCCAGCAGCTTCGGGGAAAGAAGGACCTACGAGCAGTACTTC. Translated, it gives CASSFGERRTYEQYF.

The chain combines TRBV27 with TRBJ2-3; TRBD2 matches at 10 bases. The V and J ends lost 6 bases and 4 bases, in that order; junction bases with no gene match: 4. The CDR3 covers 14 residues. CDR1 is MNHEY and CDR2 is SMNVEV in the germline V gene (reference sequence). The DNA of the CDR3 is TGTGCCAGCAGCGCCACTAGCGGGGCAGATACGCAGTATTTT. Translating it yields CASSATSGADTQYF.